This T cell receptor beta chain was found in a study of cytomegalovirus exposure and HLA in healthy donors. Findings and limits, study-wide: Most TCRs appeared rarely, but some public TCRs recurred in many donors. Association of a missense DCLRE1C variant with TCR beta V- and J-gene trimming was reported in a later analysis. Researchers reportedly found TCR beta sequences accurately predicted most subjects' HLA-A and HLA-B alleles.

A note on this clone: The antigen is unknown.

The PCR contained 60 Vbeta and 13 Jbeta primers. Produced via immunoSEQ multiplex PCR; TCRdb's table is partial and in-frame only. The sample consists of about 70,000 clones, 74% of them appearing once. Source material: PBMCs. The receptor comes from a woman in her fifties or sixties in good health and CMV-seropositive.

CDR3 region: CASRSLAGGFTDTQYF. CDR3 coding DNA: TGTGCCAGCAGGTCTTTAGCGGGGGGGTTCACAGATACGCAGTATTTT. V and J are TRBV5-4 and TRBJ2-3, with TRBD2 identical over 11 bases. V lost 5 bases and J lost 2; bases outside the gene matches: 7. Germline V lookup: CDR1 SGHNT, CDR2 YYREEE (reference sequence). The CDR3 has 16 residues.